The 20 T cell receptor beta chains listed next were all sequenced from one sample in a study of T cells in Graves' hyperthyroidism and ophthalmopathy. Amplification targeted TCR beta CDR3 regions from RNA transcripts. Primed by the HTBI set, a first-round RT-PCR was run on the TCR CDR3. In TCRdb, the multiplex PCR reads were re-called with MiXCR into one record per CDR3 protein. The table includes approximately 720,000 distinct CDR3 sequences, under 20% detected once. The source material was blood. These receptors came from a woman between 50 and 59 years old with Graves' hyperthyroidism that later progressed to Graves' ophthalmopathy.

This clonotype was seen many times. V and J are TRBV3-1 and TRBJ2-5; 7 bases map to TRBD1. This CDR3 has 16 residues. J was trimmed by 5 bases and V by 4 bases; bases with no gene match: 13. CDR1 LGHDT and CDR2 YNNKEL come from the germline V gene (reference sequence). The CDR3: CASSPFRQGPRETQYF. DNA of the CDR3: TGTGCCAGCAGCCCCTTCCGACAGGGCCCAAGGGAGACCCAGTACTTC.

This clonotype was observed a handful of times. The chain carries TRBV10-3 and TRBJ2-5; TRBD1 matches at 8 bases. Looked up from germline, CDR1 is ENHRY and CDR2 is SYGVKD. J gave up 0 bases and V 8 bases, and 2 bases lay outside the gene matches. The CDR3 extends over 13 amino acids. Written as DNA, the CDR3 is TGTGCCATCGCGGGACAGGACCAAGAGACCCAGTACTTC. It specifies CAIAGQDQETQYF.

In this sample, this clonotype turned up many times. This sequence joins TRBV5-1 and TRBJ1-6, with 7 positions matching TRBD1. This CDR3 is 15 amino acids long. Trimming removed 1 base from V and 9 bases from J; junction bases left unmatched: 7. CDR1 is SGHRS, CDR2 YFSETQ, per germline. CDR3 sequence reads: CASSLWGQNASPLHF. The DNA for the CDR3 is TGCGCCAGCAGCTTGTGGGGACAGAATGCTTCACCCCTCCACTTT. Combining the CDR3 with reference TRBV5-1 and TRBJ1-6 gives the whole variable domain KAGVTQTPRYLIKTRGQQVTLSCSPISGHRSVSWYQQTPGQGLQFLFEYFSETQRNKGNFPGRFSGRQFSNSRSEMNVSTLELGDSALYLCASSLWGQNASPLHFGNGTRLTVT.

This clonotype showed up just a few times. The J gene is TRBJ1-1, the V gene TRBV11-2, with 7 bases lining up with TRBD1. Germline V lookup: CDR1 SGHAT, CDR2 FQNNGV. This CDR3 is 16 amino acids long. V trimming: 5 bases; J trimming: 0 bases; junction bases outside the gene matches: 9. CDR3 nucleotide sequence: TGTGCCAGCAGCGTAGGGGGCAGTCTTATGAACACTGAAGCTTTCTTT. Translating gives CASSVGGSLMNTEAFF.

This clonotype was seen only a few times. J is TRBJ1-1 and V is TRBV3-1; D gene uncertain. V lost 2 bases and J 6 bases, leaving 7 bases between the germline ends. Germline V gene sequence: CDR1 LGHDT, CDR2 YNNKEL (reference sequence). The CDR3 spans 12 residues. In nucleotides, the CDR3 is TGTGCCAGCAGCCAACGACCCGCTGAAGCTTTCTTT. It is translated as CASSQRPAEAFF. The complete variable domain, with remaining parts taken from reference TRBV3-1 and TRBJ1-1, reads DTAVSQTPKYLVTQMGNDKSIKCEQNLGHDTMYWYKQDSKKFLKIMFSYNNKELIINETVPNRFSPKSPDKAHLNLHINSLELGDSAVYFCASSQRPAEAFFGQGTRLTVV.

The rearrangement joins TRBV19 to TRBJ1-1; D is unresolved. The CDR3 contains 11 residues. The V and J ends lost 3 bases and 7 bases respectively, with 6 bases between them. Germline V gives CDR1 LNHDA, CDR2 SQIVND (reference sequence). Here the CDR3 reads CASSIAVEAFF. CDR3 DNA: TGTGCCAGTAGTATCGCGGTTGAAGCTTTCTTT.

At least ten counts were recorded for this clonotype. This chain joins TRBV5-1 and TRBJ2-7; D uncertain. CDR3 length equals 15 residues. The germline CDR1 and CDR2 sequences are SGHRS and YFSETQ. V lost 2 bases, J lost 2 bases, and 14 bases lay in between. CDR3 bases: TGCGCCAGCAGCTTCCGGATGGAGCCCCCCTACGAGCAGTACTTC. Translation gives CASSFRMEPPYEQYF. Using reference TRBV5-1 and TRBJ2-7 for the parts outside the CDR3, the full variable domain is KAGVTQTPRYLIKTRGQQVTLSCSPISGHRSVSWYQQTPGQGLQFLFEYFSETQRNKGNFPGRFSGRQFSNSRSEMNVSTLELGDSALYLCASSFRMEPPYEQYFGPGTRLTVT.

This clonotype was seen ten or more times. V usage is TRBV3-1 and J usage is TRBJ2-7, with D unresolved. The CDR3 loop spans 13 amino acids. The V end lost 4 bases, the J end lost 2 bases, and 9 bases lay between the germline ends. Germline V gives CDR1 LGHDT, CDR2 YNNKEL (reference sequence). CDR3 amino acids: CASSPGTTYEQYF. Written as DNA, the CDR3 is TGTGCCAGCAGCCCGGGTACAACCTACGAGCAGTACTTC.

This clonotype was seen many times. The chain combines TRBV11-2 with TRBJ2-7; D gene uncertain. The CDR3 length is 12 residues. Germline V gives CDR1 SGHAT, CDR2 FQNNGV. V gave up 5 bases and J gave up 4 bases, with 9 bases separating them. The CDR3: CASSPTEYEQYF. The CDR3 nucleotides read TGTGCCAGCAGCCCTACAGAGTACGAGCAGTACTTC. Full variable domain (remainder filled in from reference TRBV11-2 and TRBJ2-7): EAGVAQSPRYKIIEKRQSVAFWCNPISGHATLYWYQQILGQGPKLLIQFQNNGVVDDSQLPKDRFSAERLKGVDSTLKIQPAKLEDSAVYLCASSPTEYEQYFGPGTRLTVT.

The genes are TRBV3-1 and TRBJ1-2, with TRBD1 matching 9 bases. V was pared by 2 bases and J by 4 bases, with 8 bases of the junction left unmatched. The CDR3 sequence is 16 residues long. Germline-derived CDR1 and CDR2 are LGHDT and YNNKEL (reference sequence). CDR3 in DNA: TGTGCCAGCAGCCAATCCGACAGGGGGGCCTTCTATGGCTACACCTTC. The encoded protein is CASSQSDRGAFYGYTF.

This clonotype has just a few counts. The chain is built from TRBV29-1 and TRBJ2-7, with a weak D call TRBD1 (5 bases). The germline CDR1 and CDR2 sequences are SQVTM and ANQGSEA. Trimming cost V 0 bases and J 2 bases, with 14 bases left between them. The CDR3 has 15 amino acids. CDR3 residues: CSVEDGVEQAYEQYF. The CDR3, as DNA: TGCAGCGTTGAAGATGGGGTCGAACAGGCCTACGAGCAGTACTTC.

This clonotype has a count of ten or more. The rearrangement uses TRBV11-2 and TRBJ1-1; tentatively, D is TRBD1 (5 bases). CDR1 and CDR2 from the germline V gene are SGHAT and FQNNGV. V lost 1 base and J 1 base, leaving 7 bases between the germline ends. CDR3 length equals 14 residues. The CDR3 spells CASSLGDGNTEAFF. The CDR3 DNA follows: TGTGCCAGCAGCTTAGGGGACGGGAACACTGAAGCTTTCTTT.

This clonotype has just a few counts. The rearrangement links TRBV27 to TRBJ1-5; D is unresolved. Trimming pared 5 bases from V and 7 bases from J, leaving 18 bases between. Germline CDR1 is MNHEY and CDR2 is SMNVEV (reference sequence). The CDR3 covers 15 residues. DNA of the CDR3: TGTGCCAGCAGTCCCCACGTTCCAGGCGGCCAGCCCCAGCATTTT. Its translation: CASSPHVPGGQPQHF.

This clonotype appeared many times. The rearrangement joins TRBV11-2 to TRBJ2-7; the D gene is possibly TRBD1 (6 bases). The V gene's germline CDR1 is SGHAT and CDR2 FQNNGV. Deletions cut 3 bases from V and 4 bases from J, with 10 bases between. CDR3 length: 13 amino acids. As DNA, the CDR3 is TGTGCCAGCAGCTTGCCTACAGGGTACGAGCAGTACTTC. Translation gives CASSLPTGYEQYF.

This clonotype was seen more than once but under ten times. One junction end does not reproduce the germline sequence, and a read error may be involved. As DNA, the CDR3 is TGTGCCACCGAAGACAGGGAAGGCGGTGGCTGCACCTTC. Amino acids: CATEDREGGGCTF. The J gene is TRBJ1-2, the V gene TRBV12-3 or TRBV12-4; 7 bases line up with TRBD1. CDR3 length: 13 residues.

This clonotype has at least ten counts. The rearrangement links TRBV12-3 or TRBV12-4 to TRBJ2-7; perhaps D is TRBD1 or TRBD2 (5 bases each). The CDR3 contains 15 residues. V was shortened by 7 bases and J by 5 bases, with 21 bases between the two germline ends. This CDR3 reads CASTSRDAPRDEQYF. CDR3 DNA: TGTGCCAGCACCTCCAGGGACGCACCGCGCGACGAGCAGTACTTC.

This chain connects TRBV7-9 to TRBJ1-1, with D unclear. Trimming stripped 3 bases from V and 8 bases from J, with 10 bases between. CDR3 length equals 12 residues. Germline CDR1 SEHNR, CDR2 FQNEAQ (reference sequence). In DNA, the CDR3 is TGTGCCAGCAGCTTGACGGGAATAGAAGCTTTCTTT. Protein sequence: CASSLTGIEAFF.

This rearrangement joins TRBV3-1 to TRBJ2-3; D gene ambiguous. The germline gives CDR1 LGHDT, CDR2 YNNKEL (reference sequence). V lost 6 bases to trimming and J lost 4 bases, with 11 bases between them. This CDR3 comprises 13 residues. DNA for the CDR3: TGTGCCAGCAGGATTACTAAGCCAGATACGCAGTATTTT. Amino acids: CASRITKPDTQYF.

The table lists this clonotype with a few counts. This sequence joins TRBV28 and TRBJ2-5; the match to TRBD2 covers 7 bases. This CDR3 comprises 16 residues. In germline, CDR1 is MDHEN, CDR2 SYDVKM. V lost 4 bases, J lost 2 bases, and 10 bases stayed unmatched. The CDR3 loop is CASSYPAGRVQETQYF. Written as DNA, the CDR3 is TGTGCCAGCAGTTACCCCGCAGGGAGGGTTCAAGAGACCCAGTACTTC.

This clonotype has just a few counts. The chain links TRBV7-9 to TRBJ1-3; maybe TRBD1 (6 bases). V was cut by 1 base and J by 0 bases, with 10 bases left in between. The CDR3 is made up of 16 amino acids. CDR1 is SEHNR, CDR2 FQNEAQ, per germline (reference sequence). CDR3 region: CASSLEDRFSGNTIYF. The CDR3 bases are TGTGCCAGCAGCTTAGAAGACAGGTTCTCTGGAAACACCATATATTTT.